The 20 T cell receptor beta chains in this list originate from one sample, sequenced in a study of Graves' ophthalmopathy and Graves' hyperthyroidism. The authors amplified TCR beta CDR3 regions from RNA transcripts. Scientists carried out first-round RT-PCR using HTBI primers and then a second-round multiplex PCR. TCRdb analysed the multiplex PCR reads with MiXCR anew, one entry per CDR3 protein. The repertoire holds roughly 1.1 million distinct CDR3 sequences, with 35% to 40% as singletons. Input material: peripheral blood or thyroid tissue (not recorded which). These receptors came from an adult man with Graves' hyperthyroidism.

V and J are TRBV7-6 and TRBJ2-7; no reliable D call. Trimming removed 3 bases from V and 2 bases from J, with 8 bases in between. CDR1 and CDR2 from the germline V gene are SGHVS and FNYEAQ. The CDR3 is 13 residues long. The CDR3 spells CASSFRHPYEQYF. CDR3 bases: TGTGCCAGCAGCTTTAGACACCCCTACGAGCAGTACTTC.

The chain carries TRBV10-3 and TRBJ1-2; D gene unclear. The germline V and J ends were trimmed by 4 bases and 7 bases, with 10 bases remaining between them. Germline V CDR1 and CDR2: ENHRY, SYGVKD. The CDR3 is made up of 12 amino acids. CDR3 sequence reads: CAISVIAGGYTF. Here the CDR3 DNA reads TGTGCCATCAGTGTGATAGCGGGTGGCTACACCTTC.

The rearrangement uses TRBV15 and TRBJ2-7; 11 bases line up with TRBD1. The CDR3 length is 14 residues. Germline CDR1 reads LNHNV; CDR2 reads YYDKDF (reference sequence). The J segment lost 7 bases and the V segment lost 4 bases, leaving 6 bases of the junction unmatched. The CDR3 DNA reads as TGTGCCACCAGCAAAGGACAGGGGGCGCAGGAGCAGTACTTC. Translation: CATSKGQGAQEQYF.

The CDR3 sequence is CAIRGGQGNSPLHF. The CDR3 region has the DNA TGTGCCATCAGGGGAGGACAGGGAAATTCACCCCTCCACTTT. The J gene is TRBJ1-6, the V gene TRBV10-3; TRBD1 agrees at 8 bases. The junction had 5 bases not matched to a gene; V was cut back by 6 bases and J by 7 bases. CDR3 length equals 14 residues. Germline lookup yields CDR1 ENHRY and CDR2 SYGVKD.

The V and J genes are TRBV7-2 and TRBJ1-6, with 11 bases identical to TRBD1. J lost 4 bases, V lost 6 bases, and 5 bases had no gene match. CDR3 size: 16 residues. The germline V gene encodes CDR1 SGHTA and CDR2 FQGNSA. The CDR3 DNA is TGTGCCAGCAGACCGGGACAGGGGGAATATAATTCACCCCTCCACTTT. Residues: CASRPGQGEYNSPLHF.

This clonotype has just a few counts. An end of the junction differs from the germline gene, which may be a read error. CDR3 sequence: CAGSLEGGPYEQYF. As DNA, the CDR3 is TGCGCCGGCAGCTTGGAGGGGGGGCCCTACGAGCAGTACTTC. The chain recombines TRBV5-1 with TRBJ2-7; TRBD2 might be the D (7 bases). Germline V lookup: CDR1 SGHRS, CDR2 YFSETQ. There are 14 residues in the CDR3. Filled out from reference TRBV5-1 and TRBJ2-7, the complete variable domain reads KAGVTQTPRYLIKTRGQQVTLSCSPISGHRSVSWYQQTPGQGLQFLFEYFSETQRNKGNFPGRFSGRQFSNSRSEMNVSTLELGDSALYLCAGSLEGGPYEQYFGPGTRLTVT.

This chain joins TRBV15 and TRBJ2-7, with 7 bases that match TRBD1. CDR3 size: 18 residues. Germline V gene lookup returns CDR1 LNHNV and CDR2 YYDKDF (reference sequence). The trim removed 0 bases at V and 6 bases at J, leaving 17 bases unmatched. This CDR3 reads CATSREGRGSETGSEQYF. Here the CDR3 DNA reads TGTGCCACCAGCAGAGAGGGCAGGGGGTCCGAGACAGGGAGCGAGCAGTACTTC. Based on the CDR3 plus reference TRBV15 and TRBJ2-7, the full variable domain is DAMVIQNPRYQVTQFGKPVTLSCSQTLNHNVMYWYQQKSSQAPKLLFHYYDKDFNNEADTPDNFQSRRPNTSFCFLDIRSPGLGDTAMYLCATSREGRGSETGSEQYFGPGTRLTVT.

This clonotype was picked up many times. The chain is built from TRBV7-3 and TRBJ2-2; 7 bases are a match to TRBD1. The CDR3 consists of 15 residues. Germline V gives CDR1 SGHTA, CDR2 FQGTGA. After removal of 5 bases from V and 2 bases from J, the junction contained 5 bases not matched to a gene. The CDR3 nucleotides are TGTGCCAGCAGCAAAACAGGGGTAAACACCGGGGAGCTGTTTTTT. This codes for CASSKTGVNTGELFF.

This clonotype was found a few times. CDR3 coding DNA: TGTGCCAGCAGTTTAGCGGGGGTTGGTGGGGAAAAACTGTTTTTT. As protein: CASSLAGVGGEKLFF. The rearrangement joins TRBV12-3 or TRBV12-4 to TRBJ1-4; maybe TRBD1 (5 bases). Between the trimmed V and J ends, which lost 0 bases and 8 bases, there was a span of 13 bases. The CDR3 spans 15 residues.

The CDR3, as DNA: TGTGCCAGCAGCCAAGAAACGGGGTTGGTCCGAGAGACCCAGTACTTC. Translation: CASSQETGLVRETQYF. The chain recombines TRBV7-9 with TRBJ2-5; D perhaps matches TRBD2 (5 bases). This CDR3 region has 16 residues. V lost 5 bases, J lost 4 bases, and 20 bases lay in between. Germline V gives CDR1 SEHNR, CDR2 FQNEAQ (reference sequence).

The sample holds many counts of this clonotype. This chain joins TRBV9 and TRBJ1-6, with 8 bases identical to TRBD1. V trimming: 2 bases; J trimming: 7 bases; junction bases outside the gene matches: 2. The CDR3 extends over 14 amino acids. Germline V lookup: CDR1 SGDLS, CDR2 YYNGEE. As DNA, the CDR3 is TGTGCCAGCAGCGTGACAGGGGACAATTCACCCCTCCACTTT. Its protein product is CASSVTGDNSPLHF.

V and J are TRBV14 and TRBJ2-3; 9 bases align to TRBD2. Germline values: CDR1 SGHDN, CDR2 FVKESK. J was trimmed by 3 bases and V by 1 base; bases with no gene match: 8. The CDR3 covers 17 residues. In DNA, the CDR3 is TGTGCCAGCAGCCAAGGCCTGGTAGCGGGAGCAACAGATACGCAGTATTTT. Translation gives CASSQGLVAGATDTQYF. Full variable domain (missing parts from reference TRBV14 and TRBJ2-3): EAGVTQFPSHSVIEKGQTVTLRCDPISGHDNLYWYRRVMGKEIKFLLHFVKESKQDESGMPNNRFLAERTGGTYSTLKVQPAELEDSGVYFCASSQGLVAGATDTQYFGPGTRLTVL.

Comment on this clonotype: With a much larger clone just one base away, this may be a read error. The chain has TRBV12-3 or TRBV12-4 and TRBJ1-2; D remains unclear. This CDR3 has 13 residues. CDR3 coding DNA: TGTGCCAGCAGTTTAGTAGGGTCCCATGGCCACACCTTC. Translating gives CASSLVGSHGHTF.

A few counts support this clonotype. V is TRBV30 and J is TRBJ1-1; D gene uncertain. From germline, CDR1 is GTSNPN and CDR2 SVGIG (reference sequence). This CDR3 has 13 amino acids. Trimming took 4 bases from V and 0 from J, leaving 9 bases between them. CDR3 region: CAWNKHMNTEAFF. CDR3 bases: TGTGCCTGGAACAAGCACATGAACACTGAAGCTTTCTTT.

This clonotype has a count of ten or more. The rearrangement joins TRBV7-2 to TRBJ1-5; D might be TRBD1 (5 bases). V shed 1 base and J shed 1 base, with 8 bases lying between them. CDR3 length: 15 residues. From germline, CDR1 is SGHTA and CDR2 FQGNSA. In nucleotides, the CDR3 is TGTGCCAGCAGCTTAGTGGCAGGGAGCAATCAGCCCCAGCATTTT. This sequence encodes CASSLVAGSNQPQHF.

This rearrangement joins TRBV12-3 or TRBV12-4 to TRBJ1-5; 8 bases are a match to TRBD1. The CDR3 length is 15 residues. The V gene end was trimmed by 3 bases and the J gene end by 5 bases; junction bases not matched to a gene: 6. The DNA for the CDR3 is TGTGCCAGCAGTTTGAAAGACAGGGGCTATCAGCCCCAGCATTTT. This sequence encodes CASSLKDRGYQPQHF.

V gene TRBV11-1 combines with J gene TRBJ1-2; TRBD1 is a possible D gene (5 bases). This CDR3 spans 17 amino acids. V lost 4 bases to trimming and J lost 5 bases, with 23 bases between them. Per germline, CDR1 SGHAT and CDR2 FQDESV (reference sequence). CDR3 region: CASSSLPGRTRNYGYTF. CDR3 DNA sequence: TGTGCCAGCAGCTCACTCCCGGGGAGGACAAGAAATTATGGCTACACCTTC. The full variable domain, with the rest looked up from reference TRBV11-1 and TRBJ1-2, is EAEVAQSPRYKITEKSQAVAFWCDPISGHATLYWYRQILGQGPELLVQFQDESVVDDSQLPKDRFSAERLKGVDSTLKIQPAELGDSAMYLCASSSLPGRTRNYGYTFGSGTRLTVV.

This rearrangement joins TRBV7-2 to TRBJ1-2; 12 bases align to TRBD1. From germline, CDR1 is SGHTA and CDR2 FQGNSA. J gave up 8 bases and V 6 bases, and 10 bases lay outside the gene matches. The CDR3 is 15 residues long. In nucleotides, the CDR3 is TGTGCCAGCAGTCGACCGGGACAGGGGGCAGGAGGCTACACCTTC. Amino acid sequence: CASSRPGQGAGGYTF.

The sample holds a few counts of this clonotype. The V and J genes are TRBV7-9 and TRBJ1-2; 7 positions agree with TRBD1. Germline V CDR1 and CDR2: SEHNR, FQNEAQ (reference sequence). The junction had 11 bases not matched to a gene; V was cut back by 5 bases and J by 8 bases. The CDR3 length is 14 residues. The CDR3 protein is CASSPQGSWGGYTF. In DNA, the CDR3 is TGTGCCAGCAGCCCACAGGGGAGTTGGGGCGGCTACACCTTC. The entire variable domain, with the rest obtained from reference TRBV7-9 and TRBJ1-2, is as follows: DTGVSQNPRHKITKRGQNVTFRCDPISEHNRLYWYRQTLGQGPEFLTYFQNEAQLEKSRLLSDRFSAERPKGSFSTLEIQRTEQGDSAMYLCASSPQGSWGGYTFGSGTRLTVV.

The chain combines TRBV7-2 with TRBJ1-4; perhaps TRBD1 as D (5 bases). Germline CDR1 is SGHTA and CDR2 is FQGNSA. This CDR3 has 17 residues. Trimming took 5 bases from V and 7 from J, leaving 23 bases between them. CDR3 sequence reads: CASSARDRSLLGEKLFF. CDR3 DNA: TGTGCCAGCAGCGCGCGGGACCGCAGCCTTCTGGGTGAAAAACTGTTTTTT.